The rows below give T cell receptor beta chains drawn from one sample of a study of T-cell reconstitution after alpha-beta-depleted transplantation in children. TCRdb fed the PCR reads into MiXCR, producing one record per CDR3 protein. The table records around 100,000 distinct CDR3 sequences, 10% of them present only once. This sample comprised PBMCs, obtained before TCRalphabeta/CD19-depleted stem cell transplant. Receptors originate from a boy aged 2-9 years with acute lymphoblastic leukemia, due to receive a stem cell transplant. Each CDR3 is given without its conserved first and last residue. Fields, in order: V gene, J gene, CDR3 protein.

>TRBV2|TRBJ1-6
ASSEQDSPLH
>TRBV12-3/TRBV12-4|TRBJ2-5
ASKLVVSETQY
>TRBV5-1|TRBJ2-1
ASSPGSYNEQF
>TRBV24-1|TRBJ2-2
ATSASSTGELF
>TRBV5-8|TRBJ2-1
ASSLSRGRRVEQF
>TRBV7-2|TRBJ1-5
ASSPNRGRQPQH
>TRBV18|TRBJ1-2
ASSPRGADGYT
>TRBV11-2|TRBJ2-1
ASSSGQPNNEQF
>TRBV7-3|TRBJ1-4
ASSLKGGEKLF
>TRBV2|TRBJ1-6
ASSERRGEYNSPLH
>TRBV28|TRBJ2-7
ASKGRSYEQY
>TRBV5-1|TRBJ2-3
ASSLDPPGTSGGSTDTQY
>TRBV27|TRBJ1-1
ASSFLQGAAF
>TRBV29-1|TRBJ2-7
SVRFSEQY
>TRBV6-2/TRBV6-3|TRBJ2-3
ASSKITDTQY
>TRBV10-2|TRBJ2-5
ASSETWGQAETQY
>TRBV14|TRBJ1-2
ASSQGAYGYT
>TRBV6-6|TRBJ2-7
ATQDSGTHEQY
>TRBV18|TRBJ2-3
ASSPGTSGSIRTQY
>TRBV18|TRBJ2-7
ASRTGNEQY
>TRBV5-1|TRBJ1-3
ASSSGGTDFSGNTIY
>TRBV7-9|TRBJ2-1
ASSLAKAGGSYNEQF
>TRBV5-1|TRBJ2-1
ASRQRPGLAGGGYNEQF
>TRBV6-5|TRBJ1-2
ASSYSTSLARGYT
>TRBV12-3/TRBV12-4|TRBJ2-4
ASSLLSGLYQY
>TRBV20-1|TRBJ2-3
SARRDLSTDTQY
>TRBV11-2|TRBJ1-3
ASSLGVSGNTIY
>TRBV7-9|TRBJ2-7
ASSWGSLAQGVYEQY
>TRBV29-1|TRBJ2-7
SVPLAGSREQY
>TRBV24-1|TRBJ1-3
ATSDPPQDRRPGNTIY
>TRBV5-8|TRBJ1-5
ASSPDEVLEPQH
>TRBV7-9|TRBJ2-7
ASSPRGLGGYEQY
>TRBV4-1|TRBJ2-7
ASSQEIIAYEQY
>TRBV7-3|TRBJ1-1
ASSLAGPNTEAF
>TRBV20-1|TRBJ2-7
SARGRLTTYEQY
>TRBV12-3/TRBV12-4|TRBJ2-7
ASSLAGTGVRYEQY
>TRBV29-1|TRBJ1-2
SVKTGVKNYGYT
>TRBV20-1|TRBJ1-4
SAMGAGPEKLF
>TRBV20-1|TRBJ2-7
SAEGLAGSYEQY
>TRBV6-5|TRBJ1-1
ASTSPAGAGEAF
>TRBV5-1|TRBJ2-2
ASSSLAGWNTGELF
>TRBV11-2|TRBJ2-7
ASSRGLAGGEQY
>TRBV5-1|TRBJ1-1
ASSRQIAGGTEAF
>TRBV28|TRBJ1-1
ASSPGGQPLNRGAF
>TRBV27|TRBJ2-5
ASTQTGEGIVEPQY